These 6 T cell receptor beta chains came from one sample sequenced in a study of cytomegalovirus exposure and HLA in healthy donors. The PCR contained 60 Vbeta and 13 Jbeta primers. Generated by immunoSEQ multiplex PCR, the TCRdb table keeps only in-frame clones and is missing some. The sample shows approximately 170,000 clones, more than 80% of them seen only once. Sequences were obtained from PBMCs. The receptors derive from a male donor in good health and CMV-seronegative.

The gene calls are TRBV4-2 and TRBJ2-3, with D unclear. The germline CDR1 and CDR2 sequences are LGHNA and YNFKEQ. V lost 0 bases and J lost 6, with 22 bases in between. The CDR3 spans 18 residues. CDR3 in DNA: TGTGCCAGCAGCCAAGAGGTCGCTTCGGTACAGCCGTGGGATACGCAGTATTTT. Amino acid sequence: CASSQEVASVQPWDTQYF.

The CDR3 loop is CASSLGLFSGSPYEQYF. CDR3 in DNA: TGTGCCAGCAGCTTAGGCCTATTTAGCGGGAGTCCCTACGAGCAGTACTTC. The V gene is TRBV11-2, the J gene TRBJ2-7, with 9 positions matching TRBD2. This CDR3 is 17 amino acids long. Germline lookup yields CDR1 SGHAT and CDR2 FQNNGV. V was pared by 1 base and J by 2 bases, with 9 bases of the junction left unmatched.

The chain has TRBV5-1 and TRBJ2-2; D possibly corresponds to TRBD2 (6 bases). The CDR3 sequence is 12 residues long. Trimming stripped 6 bases from V and 4 bases from J, with 7 bases between. In germline, CDR1 is SGHRS, CDR2 YFSETQ. The CDR3 DNA is TGCGCCAGCAATAGCGGCACCGGGGAGCTGTTTTTT. Encoded protein: CASNSGTGELFF.

This chain links TRBV2 with TRBJ2-2; possible D gene TRBD2, 7 bases. The CDR3 sequence is 16 residues long. Trimming took 4 bases from V and 5 from J, leaving 17 bases between them. Looked up from germline, CDR1 is SNHLY and CDR2 is FYNNEI. CDR3 sequence: CASSALTGRGTGELFF. DNA for the CDR3: TGTGCCAGCAGTGCGCTAACAGGGAGGGGGACCGGGGAGCTGTTTTTT.

The J gene is TRBJ2-1, the V gene TRBV5-1, with TRBD1 matching over 9 bases. Germline lookup yields CDR1 SGHRS and CDR2 YFSETQ. With V trimmed by 4 bases and J by 0 bases, 8 bases remained unmatched. The CDR3 is 17 residues long. CDR3 residues: CASSRDRATYSYNEQFF. DNA of the CDR3: TGCGCCAGCAGCCGGGACAGGGCCACCTACTCCTACAATGAGCAGTTCTTC.

The chain is built from TRBV29-1 and TRBJ2-1, with 11 bases aligning to TRBD1. Germline V CDR1 and CDR2: SQVTM, ANQGSEA. The ends lost 7 bases at V and 8 bases at J; junction bases unmatched: 7. This CDR3 has 13 amino acids. The CDR3 spells CSGRGQGVDEQFF. For the CDR3, the DNA is TGCAGCGGGAGGGGACAGGGGGTCGATGAGCAGTTCTTC.